The next 19 T cell receptor beta chains were all read from a single sample in a study of cytomegalovirus exposure and HLA in healthy donors. 13 Jbeta primers and 60 Vbeta primers were used for the PCR. This table comes from immunoSEQ multiplex PCR, and its TCRdb copy is limited to in-frame clones, with some not included. The table includes roughly 120,000 clones, 9% to 10% detected once. The sequenced sample was PBMCs. The receptors here all came from a man aged 25 to 40 in good health and CMV-seronegative.

This clone was detected a few times. The genes are TRBV7-2 and TRBJ2-3, with 11 bases identical to TRBD2. The junction had 4 bases not matched to a gene; V was cut back by 1 base and J by 4 bases. CDR1 and CDR2 from the germline V gene are SGHTA and FQGNSA. This CDR3 is 16 amino acids long. This CDR3 is CASSLVAGGRADTQYF. As DNA, the CDR3 is TGTGCCAGCAGCTTAGTAGCGGGGGGGAGGGCAGATACGCAGTATTTT.

This clone was observed a few times. This chain connects TRBV6-6 to TRBJ2-1; TRBD2 matches 8 bases. The CDR3 contains 14 residues. The V segment lost 5 bases and the J segment 4 bases; nucleotides outside the gene matches: 4. Germline V gene lookup returns CDR1 MNHNY and CDR2 SVGAGI (reference sequence). The CDR3 is CASSPREGYNEQFF. CDR3 sequence (DNA): TGTGCCAGCAGTCCCCGGGAGGGGTACAATGAGCAGTTCTTC.

This clone was found a few times. This chain joins TRBV6-5 and TRBJ2-7; TRBD1 agrees at 7 bases. With 6 bases clipped from V and 1 base from J, the junction kept 9 bases outside the gene matches. Germline V gene data show CDR1 as MNHEY and CDR2 as SVGAGI. The CDR3 runs 15 residues. The CDR3 bases are TGTGCCAGCAGCCCTAGACAGGGCGGGTCCTACGAGCAGTACTTC. As protein: CASSPRQGGSYEQYF.

The V and J genes are TRBV7-2 and TRBJ2-3; the match to TRBD2 covers 11 bases. The length of the CDR3 is 16 residues. The V gene end was trimmed by 6 bases and the J gene end by 2 bases; junction bases not matched to a gene: 7. In germline, CDR1 is SGHTA, CDR2 FQGNSA. CDR3 amino acids: CASSPLAGGPTDTQYF. In nucleotides, the CDR3 is TGTGCCAGCAGTCCGCTAGCGGGGGGCCCCACAGATACGCAGTATTTT.

The V call is TRBV6-1, the J call TRBJ2-1; D is possibly TRBD2 (6 bases). Germline lookup yields CDR1 MNHNS and CDR2 SASEGT. Trimming took 0 bases from V and 6 from J, leaving 6 bases between them. This CDR3 comprises 13 residues. The CDR3 is CASSEAEGNEQFF. CDR3 sequence (DNA): TGTGCCAGCAGTGAAGCGGAGGGCAATGAGCAGTTCTTC.

The chain employs TRBV5-6 and TRBJ2-1, with 10 bases lining up with TRBD2. J was trimmed by 2 bases and V by 4 bases; bases with no gene match: 3. The CDR3 is made up of 15 amino acids. Germline V gene sequence: CDR1 SGHDT, CDR2 YYEEEE. The CDR3 protein is CASSRTSGTYNEQFF. In DNA, the CDR3 is TGTGCCAGCAGCCGGACTAGCGGTACCTACAATGAGCAGTTCTTC.

The V gene is TRBV7-3, the J gene TRBJ2-1; 14 bases are shared with TRBD2. Trimming at V came to 5 bases and at J to 10 bases, leaving 16 bases not matched to a gene. CDR1 SGHTA and CDR2 FQGTGA come from the germline V gene. This CDR3 comprises 18 residues. The CDR3 region is CASSPSRSGLAGGQEQFF. The CDR3 region has the DNA TGTGCCAGCAGCCCCTCCCGGAGCGGACTAGCGGGAGGTCAAGAGCAGTTCTTC.

There are a few counts of this clone. The V and J genes are TRBV5-1 and TRBJ1-5; D is perhaps TRBD1 (5 bases). The germline V and J ends were trimmed by 2 bases and 0 bases, with 15 bases remaining between them. CDR3 length: 17 residues. Germline CDR1 SGHRS, CDR2 YFSETQ. The CDR3 region has the DNA TGCGCCAGCAGCTTTGGGCCTCAGGGATATAGCAATCAGCCCCAGCATTTT. Amino acids: CASSFGPQGYSNQPQHF.

The rearrangement links TRBV5-1 to TRBJ2-7; D might be TRBD1 (6 bases). Germline CDR1 and CDR2: SGHRS and YFSETQ. The CDR3 covers 15 residues. V dropped 4 bases and J dropped 2 bases, with 16 bases sitting between them. The CDR3: CASSVPGTPTYEQYF. DNA of the CDR3: TGCGCCAGCAGCGTACCCGGGACACCCACCTACGAGCAGTACTTC.

This clone was counted between two and nine times. One junction end disagrees with the germline gene, perhaps due to a read error. V is TRBV6-1 and J is TRBJ1-2; D is ambiguous. The germline V gene has CDR1 MNHNS and CDR2 SASEGT. CDR3 length: 14 residues. CDR3 nucleotides: TGTGTCAGCAGTGAATCTTCGGGGAATCGTGGCTACACCTTC. Translating gives CVSSESSGNRGYTF.

The table lists this clone with a few counts. The V gene is TRBV10-3, the J gene TRBJ2-7; 9 bases agree with TRBD1. V was clipped by 10 bases and J by 4 bases; unmatched bases: 14. The CDR3 runs 15 residues. Germline lookup yields CDR1 ENHRY and CDR2 SYGVKD. CDR3 loop: CATETRDRVIYEQYF. The CDR3 DNA follows: TGTGCCACCGAAACTCGGGACAGGGTAATTTACGAGCAGTACTTC.

This clone was detected a few times. Because the CDR3's place on the DNA is in doubt, the DNA is left out and the CDR3 is given as listed by TCRdb. The CDR3: CASSFGVGTVTYEQYF. V is TRBV12-1 and J is TRBJ2-7; the table's D gene call, TRBD1, was not cross checked with the DNA. TRBV12-1 is a known pseudogene. Including both end residues, the CDR3 is 16 amino acids long.

To note about this clone: The same CDR3 is also encoded by other DNA sequences in this sample. The chain combines TRBV12-5 with TRBJ2-7; possible D gene TRBD2, 6 bases. Germline CDR1 reads LGHNT; CDR2 reads FRNRAP. This CDR3 has 18 residues. The V end lost 6 bases, the J end lost 1 base, and 25 bases lay between the germline ends. The CDR3 bases are TGTGCTAGTGGCCGTGATTTGGGGCTGGCGGGGATATCCTACGAGCAGTACTTC. This gives the protein CASGRDLGLAGISYEQYF.

The chain carries TRBV11-2 and TRBJ2-7; TRBD1 agrees at 7 bases. This CDR3 is built from 11 residues. Germline V CDR1 and CDR2: SGHAT, FQNNGV. Losses at the gene ends were 6 bases for V and 6 bases for J; bases not matched to a gene: 2. In nucleotides, the CDR3 is TGTGCCAGCAGGACAGGGCCCGAGCAGTACTTC. It specifies CASRTGPEQYF.

The chain couples TRBV5-5 to TRBJ1-2, with D perhaps matching TRBD1 (5 bases). CDR1 and CDR2 from the germline V gene are SGHKS and YYEKEE (reference sequence). The CDR3 spans 15 residues. V was trimmed by 0 bases and J by 5 bases, leaving 14 bases between them. The CDR3: CASSLVTGAGYGYTF. The CDR3, as DNA: TGTGCCAGCAGCTTGGTCACAGGTGCTGGGTATGGCTACACCTTC.

This clone was detected only a few times. The chain recombines TRBV18 with TRBJ2-2; 7 nucleotides align to TRBD1. The CDR3 spans 13 residues. The germline V gene has CDR1 KGHSH and CDR2 LQKENI. V lost 4 bases and J lost 6; bases outside the gene matches: 2. The CDR3, as DNA: TGTGCCAGCTCACGAACAGGGGCCGGGGAGCTGTTTTTT. As protein: CASSRTGAGELFF.

The table lists this clone with a few counts. This chain connects TRBV6-1 to TRBJ2-7; 11 bases line up with TRBD1. Germline CDR1 reads MNHNS; CDR2 reads SASEGT. The length of the CDR3 is 16 residues. The trim removed 2 bases at V and 5 bases at J, leaving 8 bases unmatched. In DNA, the CDR3 is TGTGCCAGCAGTGAATTATTCGGACAGGGGGCCCACGAGCAGTACTTC. It specifies CASSELFGQGAHEQYF.

Worth noting for this clone: Other DNA sequences of this sample code for an identical CDR3. V is TRBV2 and J is TRBJ1-5; 7 positions match TRBD1. The CDR3 has 15 amino acids. Trimming at V came to 6 bases and at J to 10 bases, leaving 15 bases not matched to a gene. Germline V gene sequence: CDR1 SNHLY, CDR2 FYNNEI. The CDR3 reads CASSLTGAGLGPQHF. CDR3 bases: TGTGCCAGCAGCCTAACAGGGGCAGGGTTAGGACCCCAGCATTTT. Full variable domain (remainder filled in from reference TRBV2 and TRBJ1-5): EPEVTQTPSHQVTQMGQEVILRCVPISNHLYFYWYRQILGQKVEFLVSFYNNEISEKSEIFDDQFSVERPDGSNFTLKIRSTKLEDSAMYFCASSLTGAGLGPQHFGDGTRLSIL.

This clone has only a few counts. The chain has TRBV19 and TRBJ1-1, with 8 bases fitting TRBD1. The trim removed 7 bases at V and 0 bases at J, leaving 4 bases unmatched. The CDR3 contains 14 residues. Germline loops: CDR1 LNHDA, CDR2 SQIVND (reference sequence). For the CDR3, the DNA is TGTGCCAGTATCCAGGACAGGGTGAACACTGAAGCTTTCTTT. Its translation: CASIQDRVNTEAFF.